The rows below give T cell receptor beta chains drawn from one sample of a study of blood T cell repertoires in COVID-19. Assay used: immunoSEQ multiplex PCR; TCRdb lists only in-frame clones, some missing. The sample yields some 130,000 clones, about four fifths seen once. Sequencing was done on a sample of peripheral blood. These receptors were taken from a man aged 35 to 55 with active or convalescent COVID-19. Each CDR3 is given with its conserved first and last residue. The D gene is left open where the match is weak. For some rows the clone size is stated as once, few or many, or as a class when expanded; others skip it.

>TRBD2|TRBV5-4|TRBJ2-2|-
CASSLKRTSGGAAGELFF
TGTGCCAGCAGCTTGAAAAGGACTAGCGGGGGGGCCGCCGGGGAGCTGTTTTTT
>TRBD2|TRBV6-5|TRBJ2-3|-
CASNPGGITDTQYF
TGTGCCAGCAATCCGGGGGGGATCACAGATACGCAGTATTTT
>-|TRBV3-1/TRBV3-2|TRBJ1-4|once
CASSQRSPQGEKLFF
TGTGCCAGCAGCCAACGGAGCCCACAGGGAGAAAAACTGTTTTTT
>TRBD1|TRBV15|TRBJ2-1|few
CATSPTWGTGSNEQFF
TGTGCCACCAGCCCAACCTGGGGGACAGGGTCCAATGAGCAGTTCTTC
>TRBD1|TRBV7-9|TRBJ2-5|few
CASRGTGRGETQYF
TGTGCCAGCAGGGGGACAGGGAGGGGAGAGACCCAGTACTTC
>-|TRBV5-4|TRBJ1-3|once
CASSLGGIRNTIYF
TGTGCCAGCAGCTTGGGAGGAATCAGAAACACCATATATTTT
>TRBD1|TRBV15|TRBJ1-6|-
CATSRTRGTGGESPLHF
TGTGCCACCAGCAGAACCCGGGGGACAGGGGGTGAGTCACCCCTCCACTTT
>-|TRBV3-1/TRBV3-2|TRBJ1-1|-
CASSQAGGGNTEAFF
TGTGCCAGCAGCCAAGCCGGGGGGGGGAACACTGAAGCTTTCTTT
>-|TRBV5-4|TRBJ1-3|-
CASSLGGDSSGNTIYF
TGTGCCAGCAGCTTGGGCGGAGACAGCTCTGGAAACACCATATATTTT
>-|TRBV28|TRBJ1-2|-
CASSLGGSNYGYTF
TGTGCCAGCAGTTTGGGGGGATCAAACTATGGCTACACCTTC
>-|TRBV5-5|TRBJ2-4|-
CASSLDGFGAKNIQYF
TGTGCCAGCAGCTTGGACGGGTTTGGAGCCAAAAACATTCAGTACTTC
>TRBD1|TRBV7-9|TRBJ1-2|-
CASSLGTTGVYGYTF
TGTGCCAGCAGCTTGGGGACAACAGGGGTCTATGGCTACACCTTC
>-|TRBV7-9|TRBJ1-2|few
CASSLVQGSYGYTF
TGTGCCAGCAGCTTGGTCCAGGGGTCCTATGGCTACACCTTC
>-|TRBV21-1|TRBJ2-1|-
CASRGTSHINEQFF
TGTGCCAGCAGGGGGACTAGTCATATCAATGAGCAGTTCTTC
>-|TRBV6-7|TRBJ2-1|-
CASSLRGGLHGEQFF
TGTGCCAGCTCCCTTAGGGGGGGCCTTCACGGGGAGCAGTTCTTC
>-|TRBV10-1|TRBJ1-2|-
CASSESTGYGYTF
TGCGCCAGCAGTGAGTCGACGGGATATGGCTACACCTTC
>-|TRBV19|TRBJ1-2|few
CASSLGQSNYGYTF
TGTGCCAGTAGTCTTGGACAGTCTAACTATGGCTACACCTTC
>-|TRBV3-1/TRBV3-2|TRBJ2-5|-
CASKSGGETQYF
TGTGCCAGCAAAAGCGGAGGAGAGACCCAGTACTTC